The text below deals with one T cell receptor beta chain. Its specificity is unknown. The study pooled second doses at about 4 or about 12 weeks. These data are taken from a study of T cell responses to AZD1222 COVID-19 vaccine. CDR3 size: 15 residues. V was pared by 0 bases and J by 6 bases, with 14 bases between. Germline V gives CDR1 SGHDT, CDR2 YYEEEE. Libraries were prepared by immunoSEQ multiplex PCR; TCRdb keeps only in-frame clonotypes and omits some of them. In the table there are 140,000 or so clones, roughly 90% of which are singletons. General observations from the study: There were mostly white British donors and more females than males, and clonal diversity was possibly underestimated. Increases in Spike-specific TCR breadth and depth were seen after two AZD1222 doses. Baseline seropositives among AZD1222 recipients totaled only 5 or 6.

The gene calls are TRBV5-6 and TRBJ2-3, with a possible D match to TRBD1 (5 bases). The TCR was taken from an adult who received the AZD1222 COVID-19 vaccine. The sequencing here drew on peripheral blood, taken 28 days after the second AZD1222 dose. CDR3 coding DNA: TGTGCCAGCAGCTTGGGACAGCACTTCGGGGATACGCAGTATTTT. Translated: CASSLGQHFGDTQYF. The complete variable domain, with remaining parts taken from reference TRBV5-6 and TRBJ2-3, reads DAGVTQSPTHLIKTRGQQVTLRCSPKSGHDTVSWYQQALGQGPQFIFQYYEEEERQRGNFPDRFSGHQFPNYSSELNVNALLLGDSALYLCASSLGQHFGDTQYFGPGTRLTVL.